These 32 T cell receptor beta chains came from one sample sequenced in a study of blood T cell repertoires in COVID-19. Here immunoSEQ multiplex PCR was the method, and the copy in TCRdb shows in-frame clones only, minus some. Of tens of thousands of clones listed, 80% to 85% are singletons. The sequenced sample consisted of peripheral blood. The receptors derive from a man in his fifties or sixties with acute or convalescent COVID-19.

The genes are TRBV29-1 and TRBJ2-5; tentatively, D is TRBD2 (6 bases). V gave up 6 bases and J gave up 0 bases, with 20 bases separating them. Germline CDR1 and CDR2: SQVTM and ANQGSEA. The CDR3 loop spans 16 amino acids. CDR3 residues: CSVGGSGSGYQETQYF. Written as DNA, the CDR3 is TGCAGCGTCGGTGGAAGCGGGTCAGGGTACCAAGAGACCCAGTACTTC. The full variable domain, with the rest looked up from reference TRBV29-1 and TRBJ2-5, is SAVISQKPSRDICQRGTSLTIQCQVDSQVTMMFWYRQQPGQSLTLIATANQGSEATYESGFVIDKFPISRPNLTFSTLTVSNMSPEDSSIYLCSVGGSGSGYQETQYFGPGTRLLVL.

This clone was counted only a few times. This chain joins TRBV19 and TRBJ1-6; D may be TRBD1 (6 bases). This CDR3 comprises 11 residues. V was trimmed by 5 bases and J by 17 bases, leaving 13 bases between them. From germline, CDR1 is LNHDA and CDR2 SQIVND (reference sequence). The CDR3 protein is CASSGGGSFHF. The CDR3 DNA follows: TGTGCCAGTAGTGGGGGCGGATCCTTCCACTTT.

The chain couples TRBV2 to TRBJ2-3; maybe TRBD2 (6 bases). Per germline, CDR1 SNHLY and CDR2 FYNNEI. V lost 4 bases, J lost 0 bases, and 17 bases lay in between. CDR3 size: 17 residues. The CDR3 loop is CASSGRGGRPSTDTQYF. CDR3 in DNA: TGTGCCAGCAGTGGGAGGGGCGGGCGGCCGAGCACAGATACGCAGTATTTT.

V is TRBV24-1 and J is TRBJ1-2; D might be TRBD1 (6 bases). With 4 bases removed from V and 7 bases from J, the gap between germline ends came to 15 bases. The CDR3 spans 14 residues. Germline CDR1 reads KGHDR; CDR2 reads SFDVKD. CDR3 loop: CATSDPAGAVGYTF. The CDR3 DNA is TGTGCCACCAGTGACCCCGCAGGGGCCGTTGGCTACACCTTC.

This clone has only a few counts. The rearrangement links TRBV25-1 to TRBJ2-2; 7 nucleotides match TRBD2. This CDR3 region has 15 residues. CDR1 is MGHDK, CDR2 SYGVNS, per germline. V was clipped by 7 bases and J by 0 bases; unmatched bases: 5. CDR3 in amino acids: CASTASGANTGELFF. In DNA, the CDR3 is TGTGCCAGCACAGCTAGCGGCGCGAACACCGGGGAGCTGTTTTTT. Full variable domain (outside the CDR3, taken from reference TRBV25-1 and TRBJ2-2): EADIYQTPRYLVIGTGKKITLECSQTMGHDKMYWYQQDPGMELHLIHYSYGVNSTEKGDLSSESTVSRIRTEHFPLTLESARPSHTSQYLCASTASGANTGELFFGEGSRLTVL.

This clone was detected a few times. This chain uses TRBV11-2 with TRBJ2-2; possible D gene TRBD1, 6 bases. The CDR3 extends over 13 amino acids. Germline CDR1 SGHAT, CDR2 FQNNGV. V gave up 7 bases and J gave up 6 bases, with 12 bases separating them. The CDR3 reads CASIHRAAGELFF. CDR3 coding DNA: TGTGCCAGCATACACAGGGCAGCCGGGGAGCTGTTTTTT.

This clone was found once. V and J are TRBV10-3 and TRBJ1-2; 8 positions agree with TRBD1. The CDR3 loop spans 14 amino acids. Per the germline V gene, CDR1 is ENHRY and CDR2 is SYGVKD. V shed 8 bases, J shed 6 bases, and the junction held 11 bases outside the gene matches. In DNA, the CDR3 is TGTGCCATCGGGCCTTCAGGGGGCTACGATGGCTACACCTTC. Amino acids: CAIGPSGGYDGYTF.

CDR3 loop: CASSSFQGTYEQYF. The CDR3 region has the DNA TGCGCCAGCAGCTCATTTCAGGGTACCTACGAGCAGTACTTC. The chain joins TRBV5-1 to TRBJ2-7; D possibly corresponds to TRBD1 (5 bases). V dropped 3 bases and J dropped 2 bases, with 12 bases sitting between them. CDR1 and CDR2 from the germline V gene are SGHRS and YFSETQ. The CDR3 consists of 14 residues.

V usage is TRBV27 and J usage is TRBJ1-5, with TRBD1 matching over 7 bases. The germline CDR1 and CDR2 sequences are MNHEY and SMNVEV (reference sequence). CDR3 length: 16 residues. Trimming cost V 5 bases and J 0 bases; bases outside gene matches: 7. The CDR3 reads CASSLGTDPSNQPQHF. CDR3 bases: TGTGCCAGCAGTCTAGGGACAGACCCTAGCAATCAGCCCCAGCATTTT.

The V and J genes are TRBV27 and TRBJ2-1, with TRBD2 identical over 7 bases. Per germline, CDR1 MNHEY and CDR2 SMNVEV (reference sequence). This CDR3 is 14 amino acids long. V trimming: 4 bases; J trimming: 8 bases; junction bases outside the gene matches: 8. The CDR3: CASSWGGPGDEQFF. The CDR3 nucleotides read TGTGCCAGCAGTTGGGGGGGACCCGGGGATGAGCAGTTCTTC.

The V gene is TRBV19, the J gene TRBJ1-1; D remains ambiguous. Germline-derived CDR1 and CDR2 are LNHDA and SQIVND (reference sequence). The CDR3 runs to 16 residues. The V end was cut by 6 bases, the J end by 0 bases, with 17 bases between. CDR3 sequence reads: CASSTTTQTMNTEAFF. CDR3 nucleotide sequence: TGTGCCAGTAGCACAACAACACAGACCATGAACACTGAAGCTTTCTTT.

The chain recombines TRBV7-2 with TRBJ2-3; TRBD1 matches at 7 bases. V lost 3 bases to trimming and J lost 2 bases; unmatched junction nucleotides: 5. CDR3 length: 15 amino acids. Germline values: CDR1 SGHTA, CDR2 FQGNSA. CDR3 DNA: TGTGCCAGCAGCTTCACAGGGGTCCTCACAGATACGCAGTATTTT. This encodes CASSFTGVLTDTQYF.

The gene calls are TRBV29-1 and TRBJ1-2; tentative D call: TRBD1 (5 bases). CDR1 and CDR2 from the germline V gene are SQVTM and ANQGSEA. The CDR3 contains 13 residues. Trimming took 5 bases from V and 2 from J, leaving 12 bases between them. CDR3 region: CSVRDRSNYGYTF. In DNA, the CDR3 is TGCAGCGTTCGTGACAGATCCAACTATGGCTACACCTTC. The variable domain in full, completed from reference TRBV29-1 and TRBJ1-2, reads SAVISQKPSRDICQRGTSLTIQCQVDSQVTMMFWYRQQPGQSLTLIATANQGSEATYESGFVIDKFPISRPNLTFSTLTVSNMSPEDSSIYLCSVRDRSNYGYTFGSGTRLTVV.

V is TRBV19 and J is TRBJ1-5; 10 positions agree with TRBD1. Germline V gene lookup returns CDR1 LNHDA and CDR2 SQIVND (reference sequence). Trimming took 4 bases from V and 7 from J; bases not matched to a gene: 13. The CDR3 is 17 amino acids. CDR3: CASSNQPGQGRVQPQHF. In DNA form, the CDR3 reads TGTGCCAGTAGTAACCAACCGGGACAGGGGAGGGTACAGCCCCAGCATTTT.

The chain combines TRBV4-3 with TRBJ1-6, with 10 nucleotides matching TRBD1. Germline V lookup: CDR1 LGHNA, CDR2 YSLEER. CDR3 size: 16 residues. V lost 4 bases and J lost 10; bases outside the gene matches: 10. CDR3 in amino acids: CASSLGEGTGVSPLHF. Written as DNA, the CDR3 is TGCGCCAGCAGCCTAGGTGAAGGGACAGGGGTCTCACCCCTCCACTTT.

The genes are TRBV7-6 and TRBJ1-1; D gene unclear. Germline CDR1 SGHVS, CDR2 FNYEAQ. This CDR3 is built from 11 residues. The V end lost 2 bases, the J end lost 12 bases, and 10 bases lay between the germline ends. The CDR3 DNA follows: TGTGCCAGCAGCTTATCCGGGTTGTCTTTCTTT. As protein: CASSLSGLSFF.

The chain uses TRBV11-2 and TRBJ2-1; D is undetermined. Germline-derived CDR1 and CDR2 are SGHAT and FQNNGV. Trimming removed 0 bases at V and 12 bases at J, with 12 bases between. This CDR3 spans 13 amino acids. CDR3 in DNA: TGTGCCAGCAGCTTAGAAGTCCTTCCAGGGCAGTTCTTC. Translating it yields CASSLEVLPGQFF.

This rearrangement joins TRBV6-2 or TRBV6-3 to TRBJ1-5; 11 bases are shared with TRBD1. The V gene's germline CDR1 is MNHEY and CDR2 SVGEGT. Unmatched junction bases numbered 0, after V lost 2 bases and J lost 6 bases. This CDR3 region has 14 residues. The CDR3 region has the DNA TGTGCCAGCAGTTACGGGACAGGGGGTCAGCCCCAGCATTTT. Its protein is CASSYGTGGQPQHF.

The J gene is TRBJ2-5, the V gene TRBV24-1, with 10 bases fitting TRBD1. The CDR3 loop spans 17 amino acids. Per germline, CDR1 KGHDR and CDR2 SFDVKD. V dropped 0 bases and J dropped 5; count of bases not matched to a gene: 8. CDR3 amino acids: CATSDLQGQGVAETQYF. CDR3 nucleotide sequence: TGTGCCACCAGTGATTTGCAAGGACAGGGGGTTGCGGAGACCCAGTACTTC.

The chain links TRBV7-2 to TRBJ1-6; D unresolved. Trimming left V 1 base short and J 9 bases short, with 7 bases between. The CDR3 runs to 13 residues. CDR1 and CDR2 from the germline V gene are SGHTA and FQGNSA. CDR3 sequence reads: CASSLGPFSPLHF. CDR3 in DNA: TGTGCCAGCAGCTTAGGTCCATTTTCACCCCTCCACTTT. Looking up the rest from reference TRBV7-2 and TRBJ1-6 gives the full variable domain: GAGVSQSPSNKVTEKGKDVELRCDPISGHTALYWYRQSLGQGLEFLIYFQGNSAPDKSGLPSDRFSAERTGGSVSTLTIQRTQQEDSAVYLCASSLGPFSPLHFGNGTRLTVT.

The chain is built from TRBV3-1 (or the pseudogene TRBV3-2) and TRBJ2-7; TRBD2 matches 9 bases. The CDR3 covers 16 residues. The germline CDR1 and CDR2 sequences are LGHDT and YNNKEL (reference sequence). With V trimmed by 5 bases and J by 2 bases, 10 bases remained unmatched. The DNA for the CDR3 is TGTGCCAGCAGCAACCGATGGCGGGGGGGCCCCTACGAGCAGTACTTC. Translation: CASSNRWRGGPYEQYF.

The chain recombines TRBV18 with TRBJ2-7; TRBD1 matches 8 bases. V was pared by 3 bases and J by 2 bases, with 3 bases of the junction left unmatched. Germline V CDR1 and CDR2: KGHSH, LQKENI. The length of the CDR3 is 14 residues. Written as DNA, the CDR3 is TGTGCCAGCTCACCCGGACAGGGCCCCTACGAGCAGTACTTC. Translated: CASSPGQGPYEQYF.

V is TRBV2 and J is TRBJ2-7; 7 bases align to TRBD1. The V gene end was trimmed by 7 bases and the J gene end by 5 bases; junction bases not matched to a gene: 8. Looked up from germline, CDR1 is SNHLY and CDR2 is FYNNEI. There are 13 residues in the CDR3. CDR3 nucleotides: TGTGCCAGCATGCGACAGGGCAGCCACGAGCAGTACTTC. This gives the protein CASMRQGSHEQYF.

CDR3 protein: CASSQAGTADYEQYF. Written as DNA, the CDR3 is TGCGCCAGCAGCCAAGCCGGGACAGCAGACTACGAGCAGTACTTC. This chain connects TRBV4-1 to TRBJ2-7, with 7 bases matching TRBD1. The CDR3 spans 15 residues. CDR1 MGHRA and CDR2 YSYEKL come from the germline V gene. The trim removed 1 base at V and 3 bases at J, leaving 6 bases unmatched.

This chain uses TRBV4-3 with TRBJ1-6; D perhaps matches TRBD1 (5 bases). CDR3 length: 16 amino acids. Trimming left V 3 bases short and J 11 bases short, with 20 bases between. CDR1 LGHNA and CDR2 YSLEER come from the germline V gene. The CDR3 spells CASSQGREISLTPLHF. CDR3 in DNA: TGCGCCAGCAGCCAGGGACGGGAGATCAGTTTGACACCCCTCCACTTT.

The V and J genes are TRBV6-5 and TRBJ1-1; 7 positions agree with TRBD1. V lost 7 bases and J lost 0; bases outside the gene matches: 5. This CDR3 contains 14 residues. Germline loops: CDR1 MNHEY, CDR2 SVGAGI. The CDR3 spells CASIQTGLNTEAFF. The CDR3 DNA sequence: TGTGCCAGCATCCAGACAGGGCTGAACACTGAAGCTTTCTTT.

CDR3 sequence: CATSVSSYNSPLHF. CDR3 in DNA: TGTGCCACCAGCGTGAGCTCCTATAATTCACCCCTCCACTTT. The chain couples TRBV15 to TRBJ1-6; D is unresolved. This CDR3 contains 14 residues. V was trimmed by 5 bases and J by 0 bases, leaving 5 bases between them. Germline values: CDR1 LNHNV, CDR2 YYDKDF (reference sequence).

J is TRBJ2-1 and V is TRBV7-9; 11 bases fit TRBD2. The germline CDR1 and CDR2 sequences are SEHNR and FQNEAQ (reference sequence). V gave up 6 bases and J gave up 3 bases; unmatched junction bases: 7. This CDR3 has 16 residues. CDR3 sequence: CASRSKLAGDYNEQFF. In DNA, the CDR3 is TGTGCCAGCAGATCTAAACTAGCGGGAGACTACAATGAGCAGTTCTTC.

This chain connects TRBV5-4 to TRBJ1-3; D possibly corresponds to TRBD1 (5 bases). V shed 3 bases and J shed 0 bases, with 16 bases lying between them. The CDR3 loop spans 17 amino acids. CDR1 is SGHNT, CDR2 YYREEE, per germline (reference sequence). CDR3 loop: CASSSLDKASSGNTIYF. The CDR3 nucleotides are TGTGCCAGCAGCTCCTTGGACAAGGCGAGCTCTGGAAACACCATATATTTT. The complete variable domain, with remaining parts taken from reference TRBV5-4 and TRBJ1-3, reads ETGVTQSPTHLIKTRGQQVTLRCSSQSGHNTVSWYQQALGQGPQFIFQYYREEENGRGNFPPRFSGLQFPNYSSELNVNALELDDSALYLCASSSLDKASSGNTIYFGEGSWLTVV.

The CDR3 region is CATSRELPGSYNEQFF. As DNA, the CDR3 is TGTGCCACCAGCAGAGAACTACCGGGCTCCTACAATGAGCAGTTCTTC. The chain carries TRBV15 and TRBJ2-1; D is unclear. V gave up 0 bases and J gave up 0 bases, with 9 bases separating them. The germline V gene has CDR1 LNHNV and CDR2 YYDKDF (reference sequence). The CDR3 has 16 residues.

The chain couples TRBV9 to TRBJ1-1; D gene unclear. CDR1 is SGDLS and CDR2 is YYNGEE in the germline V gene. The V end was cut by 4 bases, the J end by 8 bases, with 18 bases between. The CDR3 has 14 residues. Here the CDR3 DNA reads TGTGCCAGCAGCACACAGAAAACCCTCACAGAAGCTTTCTTT. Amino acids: CASSTQKTLTEAFF.

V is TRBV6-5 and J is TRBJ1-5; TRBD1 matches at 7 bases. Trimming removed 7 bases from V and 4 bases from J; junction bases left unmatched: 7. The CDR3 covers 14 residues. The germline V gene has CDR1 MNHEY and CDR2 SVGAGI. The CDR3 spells CASMRQGRNQPQHF. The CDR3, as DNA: TGTGCCAGCATGCGACAGGGCCGGAATCAGCCCCAGCATTTT.